This T cell receptor beta chain comes out of a study of blood T cell repertoires in COVID-19. Study context: Samples representing acute and convalescent COVID-19 were sourced from the United States, Italy and Spain. From T cells, B-cell-depleted T cells, or PBMCs came the material, which was cDNA or gDNA.

Authors' analysis steps: Estimation of nucleated cell counts was performed using reference gene primer amplification. Clones were read by immunoSEQ multiplex PCR, and TCRdb kept only the in-frame ones, dropping some. V, J and clone size are taken as reported in that table, and D and trimming were inferred from the DNA itself. The table includes hundreds of thousands of clones, roughly 89% detected once. Germline-derived CDR1 and CDR2 are LGHDT and YNNKEL (reference sequence). The CDR3 spans 18 residues. The junction had 13 bases not matched to a gene; V was cut back by 3 bases and J by 6 bases. The TCR originated in a man in his fifties or sixties who had recovered from COVID-19. Sequencing used peripheral blood. This chain joins TRBV3-1 (or the pseudogene TRBV3-2) and TRBJ2-1; 11 bases line up with TRBD1. CDR3 nucleotide sequence: TGTGCCAGCAGCCATCTCTTGGGACAGGGGGGAGTAGTCAATGAGCAGTTCTTC. It is translated as CASSHLLGQGGVVNEQFF.